These T cell receptor beta chains were read from a single sample in a study of OX40 agonist ivuxolimab in advanced cancers. Method: immunoSEQ multiplex PCR; TCRdb's copy keeps in-frame clones and lacks some. The sample includes under 100,000 clones, roughly 92% seen only once; the top ten take around 0.65%. The sample consisted of CD4+ or CD8+ T cells sorted from blood, taken in a trial of the OX40 agonist ivuxolimab. All receptors come from an adult with an advanced solid tumor such as melanoma, head and neck, liver or kidney cancer. CDR3s include the opening cysteine and the closing phenylalanine or tryptophan. D genes are given only for firm matches. Expanded clones get a size class; other rows say once, few or many, or leave the size out.

D,J,size,length,V,CDR3,DNA
TRBD2,TRBJ2-3,NA,18,TRBV10-3,CAISSTTTSGRAVDTQYF,TGTGCCATCAGCTCGACGACGACTAGCGGGAGGGCCGTAGATACGCAGTATTTT
NA,TRBJ2-3,NA,14,TRBV15,CATSPRMWEDTQYF,TGTGCCACCAGCCCGCGGATGTGGGAAGATACGCAGTATTTT
NA,TRBJ2-1,NA,13,TRBV5-4,CASSPQGYNEQFF,TGTGCCAGCAGCCCTCAGGGGTACAATGAGCAGTTCTTC
NA,TRBJ2-5,NA,12,TRBV29-1,CSVGDSQETQYF,TGCAGCGTTGGAGATTCTCAAGAGACCCAGTACTTC
TRBD1,TRBJ2-7,NA,14,TRBV5-4,CASSVDRGFYEQYF,TGTGCCAGCAGCGTAGACAGGGGCTTTTACGAGCAGTACTTC
NA,TRBJ2-3,NA,16,TRBV11-3,CASSLSAGTSTDTQYF,TGTGCCAGCAGCCTGTCAGCGGGTACGAGCACAGATACGCAGTATTTT
NA,TRBJ2-7,NA,13,TRBV29-1,CSVEDQGSHEQYF,TGCAGCGTTGAAGATCAGGGGTCCCACGAGCAGTACTTC
TRBD1,TRBJ2-3,NA,17,TRBV18,CASSLLAGQGHTDTQYF,TGTGCCAGCTCCCTCCTGGCCGGACAGGGCCACACAGATACGCAGTATTTT
TRBD1,TRBJ2-2,NA,15,TRBV5-1,CASSQDRGIGGELFF,TGCGCCAGCAGCCAAGACAGGGGAATTGGCGGGGAGCTGTTTTTT
NA,TRBJ2-5,NA,16,TRBV6-6,CASSYSIVGISETQYF,TGTGCCAGCAGTTACTCGATAGTGGGGATATCGGAGACCCAGTACTTC
TRBD1,TRBJ1-5,NA,14,TRBV9,CASSVVGTEGPQHF,TGTGCCAGCAGCGTAGTCGGGACAGAGGGGCCCCAGCATTTT
TRBD1,TRBJ1-2,NA,15,TRBV5-4,CASSVPQGAYYGYTF,TGTGCCAGCAGCGTTCCACAGGGGGCATACTATGGCTACACCTTC
NA,TRBJ1-1,NA,14,TRBV6-5,CASSYFGGYTEAFF,TGTGCCAGCAGTTATTTTGGGGGTTACACTGAAGCTTTCTTT
NA,TRBJ2-7,NA,13,TRBV6-5,CASSYRRAGEQYF,TGTGCCAGCAGTTATCGCAGGGCAGGTGAGCAGTACTTC
NA,TRBJ2-1,NA,14,TRBV5-4,CASSSEGVTNEQFF,TGTGCCAGCAGCTCGGAGGGGGTAACCAATGAGCAGTTCTTC
TRBD1,TRBJ2-7,NA,14,TRBV11-1,CASSYPGQGGEQYF,TGTGCCAGCAGCTATCCGGGACAGGGAGGCGAGCAGTACTTC
TRBD2,TRBJ2-1,NA,17,TRBV10-1,CARELGLAASSYNEQFF,TGCGCCAGAGAACTGGGACTAGCGGCGAGCTCCTACAATGAGCAGTTCTTC
NA,TRBJ2-1,NA,15,TRBV5-1,CASSYIPGPDNEQFF,TGCGCCAGCAGCTACATCCCGGGGCCCGACAATGAGCAGTTCTTC
NA,TRBJ2-7,NA,15,TRBV30,CAWSVLGGAAYEQYF,TGTGCCTGGAGTGTACTGGGGGGGGCCGCCTACGAGCAGTACTTC
NA,TRBJ1-2,NA,11,TRBV7-2,CASSPSYGYTF,TGTGCCAGCAGCCCCAGCTATGGCTACACCTTC
TRBD1,TRBJ1-1,NA,14,TRBV5-4,CASRAGTGGTEAFF,TGTGCCAGCAGGGCCGGGACAGGGGGGACTGAAGCTTTCTTT
NA,TRBJ1-2,NA,14,TRBV6-6,CASSITTGSGGYTF,TGTGCCAGCAGTATAACAACAGGGTCTGGTGGCTACACCTTC
NA,TRBJ2-7,NA,14,TRBV5-4,CASSSGGRAHEQYF,TGTGCCAGCAGCTCAGGTGGCAGGGCCCACGAGCAGTACTTC
NA,TRBJ2-1,NA,15,TRBV6-6,CASSLLPSPYNEQFF,TGTGCCAGCAGTTTATTGCCTTCCCCCTACAATGAGCAGTTCTTC
NA,TRBJ2-5,NA,17,TRBV9,CASSVGMRTDIVETQYF,TGTGCCAGCAGCGTTGGGATGCGGACAGACATTGTGGAGACCCAGTACTTC
TRBD2,TRBJ2-7,few,15,TRBV7-2,CASSRQTSGNYEQYF,TGTGCCAGCTCCCGCCAGACTAGCGGGAACTACGAGCAGTACTTC
TRBD1,TRBJ2-3,NA,14,TRBV27,CASSTNRGTDTQYF,TGTGCCAGCAGTACCAACAGGGGTACAGATACGCAGTATTTT
NA,TRBJ2-2,NA,16,TRBV11-3,CASSLRSPADTGELFF,TGTGCCAGCAGCTTACGGTCACCGGCGGACACCGGGGAGCTGTTTTTT
TRBD1,TRBJ2-1,NA,15,TRBV5-1,CASSLERGPLNEQFF,TGCGCCAGCAGCTTGGAAAGGGGGCCGTTAAATGAGCAGTTCTTC
NA,TRBJ2-3,NA,13,TRBV5-1,CASSLDGTDTQYF,TGCGCCAGCAGCTTGGATGGCACAGATACGCAGTATTTT
TRBD1,TRBJ2-5,NA,14,TRBV6-5,CASSRDRGQETQYF,TGTGCCAGCAGTAGAGACAGGGGGCAAGAGACCCAGTACTTC
TRBD2,TRBJ2-7,NA,14,TRBV6-6,CASRKSGSAYEQYF,TGTGCCAGCAGGAAGAGCGGGAGTGCTTACGAGCAGTACTTC
NA,TRBJ1-1,NA,14,TRBV23-1,CASRLKTLRSEAFF,TGCGCCAGCCGATTAAAAACCCTTCGCTCTGAAGCTTTCTTT